The rows below give T cell receptor beta chains drawn from one sample of a study of T-cell reconstitution after alpha-beta-depleted transplantation in children. MiXCR, run by TCRdb on the PCR reads, gives a single entry per CDR3 protein. The top ten hold 0.79% of the sample, which has 700,000 or so distinct CDR3 sequences, under 15% seen once. The material was PBMCs, obtained before TCRalphabeta/CD19-depleted stem cell transplant. These receptors came from a girl aged 2-10 years with congenital amegakaryocytic thrombocytopenia, due to receive a stem cell transplant. The CDR3 runs from the conserved cysteine through the conserved F or W. Fields, in order: clone size, V gene, J gene, D gene, CDR3 DNA, CDR3 protein. D genes are given only for firm matches. Rows may omit the clone size; those that give it use once, few, many or a size class.

>many|TRBV12-3/TRBV12-4|TRBJ2-1|TRBD1
TGTGCCAGCAGTACTTCTGACAGGGCGTTTTACAATGAGCAGTTCTTC
CASSTSDRAFYNEQFF
>few|TRBV20-1|TRBJ2-7|TRBD1
TGCAGTGCTAGGTATCACGCAGGGGGCTCCTACGAGCAGTACTTC
CSARYHAGGSYEQYF
>many|TRBV20-1|TRBJ2-7|NA
TGCAGTGCTAGTCCAGGGAGCGATAGATACGAGCAGTACTTC
CSASPGSDRYEQYF
>NA|TRBV20-1|TRBJ2-3|NA
TGCAGTGCTAGACTCATAAGCACAGATACGCAGTATTTT
CSARLISTDTQYF
>few|TRBV6-5|TRBJ2-3|NA
TGTGCCAGCAGCTACGGGAGAGGATGGGACACGCAGTATTTT
CASSYGRGWDTQYF
>NA|TRBV20-1|TRBJ1-2|NA
TGCAGTGCTAGAGATACGGGGGCTAACTATGGCTACACCTTC
CSARDTGANYGYTF
>NA|TRBV28|TRBJ2-3|TRBD2
TGTGCCAGCAGTTTCGGGACTAGCGCCTCAGATACGCAGTATTTT
CASSFGTSASDTQYF
>few|TRBV5-6|TRBJ2-1|NA
TGTGCCAGCAGTTCAGAGGTCCCCACCTTGTGGAATGAGCAGTTCTTC
CASSSEVPTLWNEQFF
>few|TRBV20-1|TRBJ2-7|TRBD1
TGCAGTGCTAGGGGGAATATAGCCGGGACAGACCCCTACGAGCAGTACTTC
CSARGNIAGTDPYEQYF
>few|TRBV27|TRBJ1-2|TRBD1
TGTGCCAGCAGCTACACTCCGGGACAGGGTAACTATGGCTACACCTTC
CASSYTPGQGNYGYTF
>NA|TRBV5-1|TRBJ2-5|NA
TGCGCCAGCAGCTTCGGTCCGTACCAAGAGACCCAGTACTTC
CASSFGPYQETQYF
>NA|TRBV7-3|TRBJ2-1|NA
TGTGCCAGCAGCCCCGCGGGGTACAATGCGCAGTTCTTC
CASSPAGYNAQFF
>NA|TRBV20-1|TRBJ2-1|NA
TGCAGTGCTGAAGAGCTACCGAGTGTCGTCAATGAGCAGTTCTTC
CSAEELPSVVNEQFF
>many|TRBV7-7|TRBJ2-1|TRBD1
TGTGCCAGCTGTCCGGGACAGGGCTCCAATGAGCAGTTCTTC
CASCPGQGSNEQFF
>NA|TRBV7-8|TRBJ2-1|NA
TGTGCCAGCACTTCTGAAGGGGCAGGCTCGGTCAATGAGCAGTTCTTC
CASTSEGAGSVNEQFF
>many|TRBV12-3/TRBV12-4|TRBJ1-5|NA
TGTGCCAGCAGTTTTGGGGGGATTCAGCCCCAGCATTTT
CASSFGGIQPQHF
>NA|TRBV20-1|TRBJ2-3|NA
TGCAGTGCTAGAGTGGCGAGCTTGGGGGGAAATACGCAGTATTTT
CSARVASLGGNTQYF
>NA|TRBV4-1|TRBJ1-6|NA
TGCGCCAGCAGCCAAGGGTCACCTGGGAATTCACCCCTCCACTTT
CASSQGSPGNSPLHF
>NA|TRBV19|TRBJ1-4|NA
TGTGCCAGTAGTATAGAGACTAATGAAAAACTGTTTTTT
CASSIETNEKLFF
>many|TRBV11-2|TRBJ1-2|NA
TGTGCCAGCAGCCTCGGGGGGCAGATGTATGGCTACACCTTC
CASSLGGQMYGYTF
>NA|TRBV14|TRBJ2-5|NA
TGTGCCAGCAGCCGAAATTTCGTAGGCCTCGGGACCCAGTACTTC
CASSRNFVGLGTQYF
>NA|TRBV5-1|TRBJ1-6|NA
TGCGCCAGCAGCGTAACCCAAACGGGACTCGGGAATGTCAGTTCACCCCTCCACTTT
CASSVTQTGLGNVSSPLHF
>many|TRBV7-9|TRBJ2-5|NA
TGTGCCAGCAGCACCCAGTGGGAGACCCAGTACTTC
CASSTQWETQYF
>many|TRBV9|TRBJ2-5|TRBD2
TGTGCCAGCAGCACTAGGACTAGCGGAACAAAAGAGACCCAGTACTTC
CASSTRTSGTKETQYF
>NA|TRBV20-1|TRBJ2-1|TRBD2
TGCAGTGCCAAGGGACTAGCGGGAGCACATGAGCAGTTCTTC
CSAKGLAGAHEQFF
>many|TRBV11-2|TRBJ1-5|NA
TGTGCCAGCAGCTTAGACAGGATTGGGGGAGGGCCCCAGCATTTT
CASSLDRIGGGPQHF
>NA|TRBV12-3/TRBV12-4|TRBJ1-5|NA
TGTGCCAGCAGTGCCCAAGAGCTAACAAGCAATCAGCCCCAGCATTTT
CASSAQELTSNQPQHF